The next 30 T cell receptor beta chains were all read from a single sample in a study of neurological immune-mediated disorders. MiXCR was run by TCRdb on the 5' RACE reads, yielding one entry per CDR3 protein. Here the sample spans tens of thousands of distinct CDR3 sequences, approximately 15% being singletons. Time point denoted: longitudinal time-point 1 (baseline). The sample taken for sequencing was PBMCs. The receptors derive from a female donor with HTLV-1-associated myelopathy (HAM/TSP).

The table lists this clonotype with many counts. The chain is built from TRBV5-1 and TRBJ1-1; D remains ambiguous. V lost 1 base and J 6 bases, leaving 1 base between the germline ends. The germline gives CDR1 SGHRS, CDR2 YFSETQ. The CDR3 totals 10 residues. CDR3 DNA: TGCGCCAGCAGCTTGTCTGAAGCTTTCTTT. Its translation is CASSLSEAFF.

Of note for this clonotype: A read error is possible here, since a much larger clone lies one base away. The CDR3 DNA reads TGTGCCAGCAGCCACAACGACGGGGAGCTGTTTTTT. Translating it yields CASSHNDGELFF. This chain connects TRBV7-8 to TRBJ2-2; D ambiguous. V dropped 5 bases and J dropped 7 bases, with 8 bases sitting between them. Germline loops: CDR1 SGHVS, CDR2 FQNEAQ. The CDR3 is 12 residues long.

This clonotype was detected ten times or more. The V gene is TRBV27, the J gene TRBJ2-3; D is uncertain. The CDR3 runs 14 residues. Germline V gene lookup returns CDR1 MNHEY and CDR2 SMNVEV (reference sequence). Trimming took 6 bases from V and 0 from J, leaving 10 bases between them. CDR3 nucleotide sequence: TGTGCCAGCAGCCCATATGGGAGCACAGATACGCAGTATTTT. It translates to CASSPYGSTDTQYF.

In this sample, this clonotype turned up many times. The chain joins TRBV9 to TRBJ2-7; 9 positions match TRBD2. The CDR3 consists of 15 residues. In germline, CDR1 is SGDLS, CDR2 YYNGEE. V dropped 2 bases and J dropped 1; count of bases not matched to a gene: 4. The chain's CDR3 is CASSVASGGSYEQYF. The CDR3 region has the DNA TGTGCCAGCAGCGTTGCAAGCGGGGGGTCCTACGAGCAGTACTTC.

The CDR3 region is CASTQDRGHTGELFF. The DNA for the CDR3 is TGTGCCAGCACCCAGGACAGGGGGCACACCGGGGAGCTGTTTTTT. J is TRBJ2-2 and V is TRBV7-9, with 11 bases identical to TRBD1. The CDR3 runs to 15 residues. CDR1 and CDR2 (germline): SEHNR, FQNEAQ (reference sequence). V lost 7 bases and J lost 3; bases outside the gene matches: 4.

This clonotype was found many times. The rearrangement joins TRBV5-1 to TRBJ1-1; D possibly corresponds to TRBD1 (5 bases). CDR1 and CDR2 from the germline V gene are SGHRS and YFSETQ. V dropped 1 base and J dropped 5 bases, with 12 bases sitting between them. The CDR3 runs 14 residues. The CDR3 is CASSLNQGWTEAFF. The CDR3 nucleotides read TGCGCCAGCAGCTTGAATCAGGGATGGACTGAAGCTTTCTTT. The full variable domain, rest sourced from reference TRBV5-1 and TRBJ1-1, is KAGVTQTPRYLIKTRGQQVTLSCSPISGHRSVSWYQQTPGQGLQFLFEYFSETQRNKGNFPGRFSGRQFSNSRSEMNVSTLELGDSALYLCASSLNQGWTEAFFGQGTRLTVV.

At least ten counts were recorded for this clonotype. The genes are TRBV18 and TRBJ2-3, with a tentative D call TRBD1 (6 bases). CDR3 length: 13 amino acids. V lost 8 bases and J 1 base, leaving 10 bases between the germline ends. Germline CDR1 and CDR2: KGHSH and LQKENI. The DNA for the CDR3 is TGTGCCAGCAGTCCAGGGGGCACAGATACGCAGTATTTT. This gives the protein CASSPGGTDTQYF.

This clonotype was seen repeatedly, ten times or more. The genes are TRBV5-1 and TRBJ2-1, with D uncertain. V shed 0 bases and J shed 0 bases, with 10 bases lying between them. Germline loops: CDR1 SGHRS, CDR2 YFSETQ. CDR3 length equals 16 residues. CDR3 amino acids: CASSLAYKSSYNEQFF. Here the CDR3 DNA reads TGCGCCAGCAGCTTGGCCTACAAGAGCTCCTACAATGAGCAGTTCTTC.

This clonotype was seen many times. The V call is TRBV10-3, the J call TRBJ2-3; TRBD2 might be the D (7 bases). Looked up from germline, CDR1 is ENHRY and CDR2 is SYGVKD. This CDR3 spans 15 amino acids. Deletions cut 4 bases from V and 1 base from J, with 12 bases between. In DNA form, the CDR3 reads TGTGCCATCAGTGGGGGGGGGGGCGGCACAGATACGCAGTATTTT. It encodes CAISGGGGGTDTQYF.

At least ten counts were recorded for this clonotype. The chain couples TRBV29-1 to TRBJ2-7, with D possibly being TRBD2 (5 bases). The CDR3 is 14 amino acids. In germline, CDR1 is SQVTM, CDR2 ANQGSEA. DNA for the CDR3: TGCAGGCTTGGACTTCACTCCGCACCAGTCGAGCAGTACTTC. Translating gives CRLGLHSAPVEQYF.

This clonotype was counted at least ten times. V is TRBV6-5 and J is TRBJ1-1; D call uncertain. The CDR3 is 13 amino acids. Deletions cut 0 bases from V and 3 bases from J, with 5 bases between. Looked up from germline, CDR1 is MNHEY and CDR2 is SVGAGI. The CDR3 sequence is CASSYSTDTEAFF. CDR3 bases: TGTGCCAGCAGTTACTCGACGGACACTGAAGCTTTCTTT.

The genes are TRBV15 and TRBJ1-1, with D hard to call. The germline V gene has CDR1 LNHNV and CDR2 YYDKDF (reference sequence). V gave up 5 bases and J gave up 3 bases, with 22 bases separating them. This CDR3 region has 17 residues. CDR3 amino acids: CATSPRLGGIVYTEAFF. DNA of the CDR3: TGTGCCACCAGCCCTAGACTGGGAGGGATTGTTTACACTGAAGCTTTCTTT.

Remarks on this clonotype: With a much larger clone just one base away, this may be a read error. The genes are TRBV6-5 and TRBJ2-1, with 7 positions matching TRBD2. Per germline, CDR1 MNHEY and CDR2 SVGAGI. The CDR3 is 14 amino acids. With 10 bases clipped from V and 8 bases from J, the junction kept 14 bases outside the gene matches. The DNA for the CDR3 is TGTGCCAACAGCCCCGGGTGGGGAGGGTATGAGCAGTTCTTC. Encoded protein: CANSPGWGGYEQFF.

Many counts were recorded for this clonotype. This CDR3 is CASSPSDRGTDTQYF. The DNA of the CDR3 is TGTGCCAGCAGTCCTTCGGACAGGGGCACAGATACGCAGTATTTT. V usage is TRBV12-3 or TRBV12-4 and J usage is TRBJ2-3, with TRBD1 matching over 8 bases. The CDR3 consists of 15 residues. With V trimmed by 5 bases and J by 1 base, 5 bases remained unmatched.

This clonotype has at least ten counts. This rearrangement joins TRBV6-2 or TRBV6-3 to TRBJ2-1; TRBD2 matches at 13 bases. Germline V gene data show CDR1 as MNHEY and CDR2 as SVGEGT. The CDR3 runs to 17 residues. The J segment lost 10 bases and the V segment lost 0 bases, leaving 9 bases of the junction unmatched. The CDR3 loop reads CASSYSPGLAGKGEQFF. CDR3 sequence (DNA): TGTGCCAGCAGTTACTCCCCGGGACTAGCGGGGAAGGGGGAGCAGTTCTTC.

This clonotype has at least ten counts. This chain connects TRBV7-2 to TRBJ2-7; D uncertain. Trimming left V 1 base short and J 2 bases short, with 12 bases between. This CDR3 is built from 15 residues. Germline values: CDR1 SGHTA, CDR2 FQGNSA. The CDR3 DNA reads TGTGCCAGCAGCTTAGGGGCGGTTTTAGCCTACGAGCAGTACTTC. Protein sequence: CASSLGAVLAYEQYF.

This clonotype was observed a few times. This chain joins TRBV3-1 and TRBJ1-1; tentatively, D is TRBD1 (6 bases). V was shortened by 4 bases and J by 5 bases, with 14 bases between the two germline ends. The CDR3 runs 14 residues. Germline CDR1 LGHDT, CDR2 YNNKEL (reference sequence). The CDR3 sequence: CASSPHTGRTEAFF. In DNA, the CDR3 is TGTGCCAGCAGCCCCCATACAGGGCGGACTGAAGCTTTCTTT.

This clonotype was seen ten or more times. The chain is built from TRBV7-2 and TRBJ2-1; D is uncertain. Germline V CDR1 and CDR2: SGHTA, FQGNSA. The V and J ends lost 4 bases and 0 bases respectively, with 16 bases between them. The CDR3 is made up of 17 amino acids. The chain's CDR3 is CASSSKRLGSSYNEQFF. In DNA form, the CDR3 reads TGTGCCAGCAGCTCCAAGCGACTTGGTAGCTCCTACAATGAGCAGTTCTTC.

This clonotype was counted at least ten times. The J gene is TRBJ1-5, the V gene TRBV24-1, with 8 bases that match TRBD1. Germline loops: CDR1 KGHDR, CDR2 SFDVKD. V was clipped by 4 bases and J by 2 bases; unmatched bases: 3. The CDR3 is 15 amino acids. The DNA for the CDR3 is TGTGCCACCAGTGAGGCGGACAGGGGCAATCAGCCCCAGCATTTT. As protein: CATSEADRGNQPQHF.

This clonotype was seen many times. The V and J genes are TRBV5-1 and TRBJ2-5; weak D call: TRBD1 (6 bases). CDR3 length: 15 amino acids. Germline V CDR1 and CDR2: SGHRS, YFSETQ. Trimming took 0 bases from V and 2 from J, leaving 11 bases between them. CDR3 protein: CASSLETGRQETQYF. The DNA for the CDR3 is TGCGCCAGCAGCTTGGAGACAGGAAGGCAAGAGACCCAGTACTTC.

This clonotype was seen repeatedly, ten times or more. V and J are TRBV7-9 and TRBJ1-1, with D possibly being TRBD1 (5 bases). The CDR3 contains 12 residues. CDR1 and CDR2 from the germline V gene are SEHNR and FQNEAQ (reference sequence). V shed 5 bases and J shed 9 bases, with 13 bases lying between them. The CDR3 DNA sequence: TGTGCCAGCAGCCGGGACGCGTCACAAGCTTTCTTT. Translated: CASSRDASQAFF.

This clonotype was found many times. V is TRBV29-1 and J is TRBJ2-3; 8 bases align to TRBD1. The CDR3 extends over 13 amino acids. V lost 7 bases, J lost 2 bases, and 5 bases stayed unmatched. CDR1 SQVTM and CDR2 ANQGSEA come from the germline V gene. CDR3 sequence (DNA): TGCAGCGCCCGACAGGGGTCCACAGATACGCAGTATTTT. Translation gives CSARQGSTDTQYF.

This clonotype was observed many times. J is TRBJ2-7 and V is TRBV7-9; 7 nucleotides line up with TRBD2. This CDR3 comprises 13 residues. Germline CDR1 reads SEHNR; CDR2 reads FQNEAQ (reference sequence). Trimming removed 5 bases from V and 7 bases from J; junction bases left unmatched: 8. CDR3 in amino acids: CASSPPGGEEQYF. As DNA, the CDR3 is TGTGCCAGCAGCCCACCGGGGGGTGAGGAGCAGTACTTC.

This clonotype has just a few counts. The gene calls are TRBV5-1 and TRBJ2-2; D unresolved. The germline V gene has CDR1 SGHRS and CDR2 YFSETQ. Trimming left V 2 bases short and J 1 base short, with 9 bases between. This CDR3 spans 15 amino acids. Written as DNA, the CDR3 is TGCGCCAGCAGCTTAGTCGCACAGAACACCGGGGAGCTGTTTTTT. It encodes CASSLVAQNTGELFF.

This clonotype was seen at least ten times. This sequence joins TRBV29-1 and TRBJ2-3; D possibly corresponds to TRBD2 (5 bases). The germline V gene has CDR1 SQVTM and CDR2 ANQGSEA. This CDR3 spans 13 amino acids. V was pared by 7 bases and J by 4 bases, with 15 bases between. The CDR3 nucleotides are TGCAGCGCTCCGGGAACCAAGTCAGATACGCAGTATTTT. Translating gives CSAPGTKSDTQYF.

In this sample, this clonotype turned up a few times. V gene TRBV19 combines with J gene TRBJ1-2; 8 bases fit TRBD1. CDR3 length: 15 amino acids. Germline lookup yields CDR1 LNHDA and CDR2 SQIVND (reference sequence). V was pared by 6 bases and J by 9 bases, with 15 bases of the junction left unmatched. The CDR3 nucleotides are TGTGCCAGTAGCAGGGGGCGGCAGGGTGCTGGGAGCTACACCTTC. This sequence encodes CASSRGRQGAGSYTF.

This clonotype was detected ten times or more. This rearrangement joins TRBV20-1 to TRBJ2-7, with a weak D call TRBD1 (5 bases). Germline V lookup: CDR1 DFQATT, CDR2 SNEGSKA (reference sequence). The germline V and J ends were trimmed by 3 bases and 2 bases, with 14 bases remaining between them. The CDR3 contains 14 residues. CDR3 in DNA: TGCAGTGCTAGCAGGGTTGATAGGGCCTACGAGCAGTACTTC. Protein sequence: CSASRVDRAYEQYF.

This chain joins TRBV5-1 and TRBJ2-7; the match to TRBD1 covers 9 bases. Trimming at V came to 6 bases and at J to 5 bases, leaving 9 bases not matched to a gene. CDR1 is SGHRS and CDR2 is YFSETQ in the germline V gene. CDR3 size: 14 residues. Here the CDR3 reads CASTSGTGSHEQYF. Written as DNA, the CDR3 is TGCGCCAGCACCTCCGGGACAGGGTCCCACGAGCAGTACTTC. Drawing the rest from reference TRBV5-1 and TRBJ2-7, the complete variable domain is KAGVTQTPRYLIKTRGQQVTLSCSPISGHRSVSWYQQTPGQGLQFLFEYFSETQRNKGNFPGRFSGRQFSNSRSEMNVSTLELGDSALYLCASTSGTGSHEQYFGPGTRLTVT.

The chain carries TRBV3-1 and TRBJ1-5; tentative D call: TRBD1 (5 bases). V was pared by 4 bases and J by 2 bases, with 15 bases between. The germline V gene encodes CDR1 LGHDT and CDR2 YNNKEL (reference sequence). The CDR3 is made up of 16 amino acids. The CDR3 DNA reads TGTGCCAGCAGCCCCGATTGGCAGGGAGGCAATCAGCCCCAGCATTTT. This gives the protein CASSPDWQGGNQPQHF.

This clonotype was found many times. The genes are TRBV12-3 or TRBV12-4 and TRBJ1-3; 8 bases agree with TRBD1. V was clipped by 2 bases and J by 7 bases; unmatched bases: 4. The CDR3 is 14 residues long. CDR3 loop: CASSLIGQGNTIYF. The DNA of the CDR3 is TGTGCCAGCAGTTTAATCGGACAGGGTAACACCATATATTTT.